What follows is one T cell receptor (beta chain) and its context. V dropped 0 bases and J dropped 0 bases, with 29 bases sitting between them. From germline, CDR1 is MNHNS and CDR2 SASEGT. The CDR3 is made up of 22 amino acids. This specimen comes from a study of PD-L1 blockade in urothelial cancer. Study-level background: The number of prior chemotherapy regimens per patient was 0 to 3. Each blood sample yielded a median of around 150,000 T cells.

Documented time point: peripheral blood 6 weeks after treatment start. All patients handed over anywhere from 1 to 8 samples, pretreatment and on-treatment. Synthetic spike-ins, TCR analog templates, were added into each PCR. The data were produced by immunoSEQ multiplex PCR, yet TCRdb's version contains in-frame clones alone and is incomplete. The sample holds tens of thousands of clones, about 90% seen once. The sequencing here drew on PBMCs, taken around atezolizumab (anti-PD-L1) treatment. This receptor was identified in a man between 60 and 70 years old with urothelial cancer. The chain combines TRBV6-1 with TRBJ1-1; a possible D gene is TRBD1 (5 bases). CDR3: CASSEAGGTGDGRIRLNTEAFF. As DNA, the CDR3 is TGTGCCAGCAGTGAAGCTGGGGGAACGGGGGATGGCAGGATTCGTTTGAACACTGAAGCTTTCTTT.